Given below is one TCR beta chain in context. Germline values: CDR1 LNHDA, CDR2 SQIVND (reference sequence). There are 14 residues in the CDR3. The germline V and J ends were trimmed by 6 bases and 2 bases, with 11 bases remaining between them. Clones were read by immunoSEQ multiplex PCR, and TCRdb kept only the in-frame ones, dropping some. The repertoire holds about 340,000 clones, around 90% seen once, with less than 20% in the top ten. This sample is part of a study of blood T cell repertoires in COVID-19. Study-wide context: The analysed material was cDNA or gDNA that came from T cells, B-cell-depleted T cells, or PBMCs.

Enrollees, about 18 to 95 years old, lived in around 23 US areas. The sample comprised PBMCs or T cells enriched from blood (not recorded which). The gene calls are TRBV19 and TRBJ2-1, with D tentatively TRBD2 (5 bases). The receptor's source is a woman younger than 45 who had recovered from COVID-19. CDR3 nucleotides: TGTGCCAGTAGGAGCGGCGGTGCCTACAATGAGCAGTTCTTC. Protein: CASRSGGAYNEQFF. Together with reference TRBV19 and TRBJ2-1, the CDR3 gives the full variable domain: DGGITQSPKYLFRKEGQNVTLSCEQNLNHDAMYWYRQDPGQGLRLIYYSQIVNDFQKGDIAEGYSVSREKKESFPLTVTSAQKNPTAFYLCASRSGGAYNEQFFGPGTRLTVL.